One sample yielded the 5 T cell receptor beta chains listed below, sequenced in a study of shared clonotypes between healthy human individuals. The repertoire was sequenced with immunoSEQ multiplex PCR; TCRdb's copy has only in-frame clones and lacks some. This table has roughly 2 million clones, approximately 96% appearing once. The specimen was naive CD4+ T cells sorted from blood. Sample subset: CD45RA+ positively selected. The origin of the receptors is a man between 18 and 29 years old in good health.

This chain uses TRBV5-1 with TRBJ2-7; D gene ambiguous. The CDR3 contains 12 residues. The germline V gene encodes CDR1 SGHRS and CDR2 YFSETQ. V shed 4 bases and J shed 4 bases, with 9 bases lying between them. The CDR3 bases are TGCGCCAGCAGCCCAGAGCAATACGAGCAGTACTTC. Translating it yields CASSPEQYEQYF.

The chain links TRBV4-1 to TRBJ2-7; TRBD2 matches at 9 bases. In germline, CDR1 is MGHRA, CDR2 YSYEKL. The CDR3 totals 17 residues. The V gene end was trimmed by 0 bases and the J gene end by 3 bases; junction bases not matched to a gene: 9. The CDR3 reads CASSQDPPSGEYYEQYF. The CDR3 DNA sequence: TGCGCCAGCAGCCAAGATCCCCCTAGCGGGGAGTACTACGAGCAGTACTTC.

The chain carries TRBV4-2 and TRBJ1-1; D unclear. V was shortened by 1 base and J by 3 bases, with 12 bases between the two germline ends. The CDR3 is 15 residues long. Germline V gene sequence: CDR1 LGHNA, CDR2 YNFKEQ. The CDR3 DNA is TGTGCCAGCAGCCAAGCAGCGGGTGGGGACACTGAAGCTTTCTTT. Amino acids: CASSQAAGGDTEAFF.

V is TRBV7-2 and J is TRBJ2-7; 8 bases agree with TRBD1. CDR1 and CDR2 from the germline V gene are SGHTA and FQGNSA. V shed 5 bases, J shed 3 bases, and the junction held 3 bases outside the gene matches. The CDR3 sequence is 13 residues long. DNA for the CDR3: TGTGCCAGCAGCATCGGACAGGGCTACGAGCAGTACTTC. It specifies CASSIGQGYEQYF.

The V and J genes are TRBV21-1 and TRBJ2-6. TRBV21-1 is shown as a pseudogene. The CDR3 totals 16 residues. Here the CDR3 DNA reads TGTGCCAGCAGCAAAGAGGGGACGTCTGGGGCCAACGTCCTGACTTTC. Translated, it gives CASSKEGTSGANVLTF.